Shown below are 3 T cell receptor beta chains from a single sample sequenced in a study of OX40 agonist ivuxolimab in advanced cancers. The protocol was immunoSEQ multiplex PCR, while the TCRdb copy is restricted to in-frame clones and leaves out a portion. The data hold about 130,000 clones, with 90% observed a single time. The material sequenced was CD4+ or CD8+ T cells sorted from blood, taken in a trial of the OX40 agonist ivuxolimab. The receptors shown here come from an adult with an advanced solid tumor such as melanoma, head and neck, liver or kidney cancer.

This chain joins TRBV9 and TRBJ2-2, with 9 positions matching TRBD1. This CDR3 comprises 16 residues. V lost 1 base to trimming and J lost 7 bases; unmatched junction nucleotides: 8. Germline values: CDR1 SGDLS, CDR2 YYNGEE. Written as DNA, the CDR3 is TGTGCCAGCAGCGTAAGAGGGACAGGGTCGGTCGGGGAGCTGTTTTTT. Amino acids: CASSVRGTGSVGELFF.

The CDR3 DNA follows: TGTGCCAGCAGTCAAGTAGGAGGGACTGAAGCTTTCTTT. It is translated as CASSQVGGTEAFF. The chain links TRBV28 to TRBJ1-1, with D hard to call. There are 13 residues in the CDR3. CDR1 is MDHEN, CDR2 SYDVKM, per germline. V lost 5 bases, J lost 5 bases, and 12 bases lay in between.

The V gene is TRBV5-1, the J gene TRBJ2-3, with D perhaps TRBD1 (6 bases). V lost 1 base and J 6 bases, leaving 27 bases between the germline ends. This CDR3 comprises 19 residues. The germline gives CDR1 SGHRS, CDR2 YFSETQ. CDR3 amino acids: CASSLQSLNRDPQGDTQYF. Written as DNA, the CDR3 is TGCGCCAGCAGCTTGCAGTCCCTAAACAGGGACCCCCAGGGGGATACGCAGTATTTT.